Listed below are T cell receptor beta chains from one sample, sequenced in a study of blood T cell repertoires in COVID-19. Here immunoSEQ multiplex PCR was the method, and the copy in TCRdb shows in-frame clones only, minus some. The sample shows 150,000 to 200,000 clones, 80% to 90% of them seen only once. Specimen: peripheral blood. These TCRs come from a man aged 50 or older with active or convalescent COVID-19. The CDR3 runs from the conserved cysteine through the conserved F or W.

V | CDR3
TRBV7-9 | CASSLRGQGLTYEQYF
TRBV2 | CASSEWGGADTQYF
TRBV2 | CASSWDREKLFF
TRBV6-5 | CASSYGQGQVDTQYF
TRBV19 | CASSTVGPNTEAFF
TRBV7-9 | CASSHRTGYNEQFF
TRBV7-2 | CASSLMGINTEAFF
TRBV7-2 | CASSLAGLAGGQETQYF
TRBV5-1 | CASSLDRQNTEAFF
TRBV18 | CASSHGQNTEAFF
TRBV5-1 | CASSLGGTSGDQETQYF
TRBV7-2 | CASSLVIGSSYEQYF
TRBV2 | CASSVGQLNQPQHF
TRBV20-1 | CSASRLAGADTQYF
TRBV19 | CASSTPRGFLSYNEQFF
TRBV9 | CASSELTRGGELFF
TRBV19 | CASSMTRGSYNSPLHF
TRBV20-1 | CSASDPGAYEQYF
TRBV14 | CASSQNRVYNEQFF
TRBV3-1/TRBV3-2 | CASSALAGASQPQHF
TRBV6-4 | CASSDPFRQRYEQYF
TRBV19 | CASTSNFGNTIYF
TRBV19 | CASTQSGLAGDEQYF
TRBV27 | CASSTTTGYNYNSPLHF
TRBV5-1 | CASSLGQFQETQYF
TRBV10-1 | CARWGGARRGGGPGSENIQYF
TRBV5-1 | CASSSAGSGSAFF
TRBV7-9 | CASSLSGTGRTPYEQYF
TRBV10-1 | CASSGALAGTDTQYF
TRBV7-2 | CASTPPGSVNTEAFF